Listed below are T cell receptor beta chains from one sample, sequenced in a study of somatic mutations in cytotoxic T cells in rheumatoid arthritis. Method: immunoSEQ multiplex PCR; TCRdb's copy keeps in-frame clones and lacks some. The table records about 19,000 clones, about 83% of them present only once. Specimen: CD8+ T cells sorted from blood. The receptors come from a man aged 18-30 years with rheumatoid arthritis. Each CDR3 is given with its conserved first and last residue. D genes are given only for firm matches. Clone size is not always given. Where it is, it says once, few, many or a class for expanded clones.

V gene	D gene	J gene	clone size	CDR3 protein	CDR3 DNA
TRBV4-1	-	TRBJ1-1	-	CASSQRWTYTEAFF	TGCGCCAGCAGCCAACGTTGGACTTACACTGAAGCTTTCTTT
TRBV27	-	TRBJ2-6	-	CASSLVGAPAGANVLTF	TGTGCCAGCAGTTTGGTTGGGGCACCTGCTGGGGCCAACGTCCTGACTTTC
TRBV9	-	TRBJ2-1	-	CASSSPGPLFDEQFF	TGTGCCAGCAGCTCCCCGGGCCCCCTCTTCGATGAGCAGTTCTTC
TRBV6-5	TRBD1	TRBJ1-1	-	CASSTGTGIAEAFF	TGTGCCAGCAGTACCGGGACAGGGATCGCTGAAGCTTTCTTT
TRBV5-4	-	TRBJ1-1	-	CASSLTDTWNTEAFF	TGTGCCAGCAGCTTGACCGACACCTGGAACACTGAAGCTTTCTTT
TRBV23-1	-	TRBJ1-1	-	CASSQSQNTEAFF	TGCGCCAGCAGTCAATCACAGAACACTGAAGCTTTCTTT
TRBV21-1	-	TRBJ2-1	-	CASSKGLASYNEQFF	TGTGCCAGCAGCAAAGGACTAGCGTCCTACAATGAGCAGTTCTTC
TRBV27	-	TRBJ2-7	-	CASSSYEQYF	TGTGCCAGCAGTTCCTACGAGCAGTACTTC
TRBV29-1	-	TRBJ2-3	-	CSVEPEDLPRPDTQYF	TGCAGCGTTGAGCCGGAGGACCTCCCTCGACCAGATACGCAGTATTTT
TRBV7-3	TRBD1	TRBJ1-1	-	CASSSLSLGQGEGTEAFF	TGTGCCAGCAGCTCGCTGTCCCTTGGACAGGGAGAGGGGACTGAAGCTTTCTTT
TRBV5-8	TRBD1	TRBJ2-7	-	CASSLGGTGVYEQYF	TGTGCCAGCAGCTTGGGCGGGACAGGGGTCTACGAGCAGTACTTC
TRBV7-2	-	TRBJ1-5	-	CASSLGNQPQHF	TGTGCCAGCAGCCTTGGCAATCAGCCCCAGCATTTT
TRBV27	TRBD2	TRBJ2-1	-	CASSFGGGYEQFF	TGTGCCAGCAGTTTTGGCGGGGGGTATGAGCAGTTCTTC
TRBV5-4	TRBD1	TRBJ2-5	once	CASSFTTGGASQYF	TGTGCCAGCAGCTTCACGACAGGGGGAGCGTCCCAGTACTTC
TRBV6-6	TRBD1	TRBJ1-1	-	CASSFHGQAPNTEAFF	TGTGCCAGCAGTTTCCACGGACAGGCCCCGAACACTGAAGCTTTCTTT
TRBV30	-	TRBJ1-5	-	CAWSVVGRGDQPQHF	TGTGCCTGGAGCGTTGTGGGCAGGGGCGATCAGCCCCAGCATTTT
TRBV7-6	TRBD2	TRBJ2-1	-	CASSLGTSGASNEQFF	TGTGCCAGCAGCTTAGGGACTAGCGGGGCCAGCAATGAGCAGTTCTTC
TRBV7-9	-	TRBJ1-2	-	CASSLVGVLNYGYTF	TGTGCCAGCAGCTTAGTTGGAGTTTTGAACTATGGCTACACCTTC
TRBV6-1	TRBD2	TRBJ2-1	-	CASSQLAGYYNEQFF	TGTGCCAGCAGCCAACTAGCGGGCTATTACAATGAGCAGTTCTTC
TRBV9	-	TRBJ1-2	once	CASSVGGGTGYTF	TGTGCCAGCAGCGTAGGGGGAGGGACTGGCTACACCTTC
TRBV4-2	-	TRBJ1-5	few	CASSQETYNQPQHF	TGTGCCAGCAGCCAAGAAACATACAATCAGCCCCAGCATTTT
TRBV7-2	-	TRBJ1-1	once	CASSPANTEAFF	TGTGCCAGCAGCCCCGCGAACACTGAAGCTTTCTTT
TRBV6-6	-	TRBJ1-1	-	CASSYSILLYTEAFF	TGTGCCAGCAGTTACTCAATTCTTCTCTACACTGAAGCTTTCTTT
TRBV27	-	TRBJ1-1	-	CASGWGSEAFF	TGTGCCAGCGGTTGGGGGTCTGAAGCTTTCTTT
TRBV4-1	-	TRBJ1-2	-	CASSQTHSEYGYTF	TGCGCCAGCAGCCAAACCCACAGCGAATATGGCTACACCTTC
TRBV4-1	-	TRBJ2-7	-	CASSRGGGATYEQYF	TGCGCCAGCAGCCGCGGGGGCGGGGCAACCTACGAGCAGTACTTC